This note documents a single T cell receptor (beta chain) sequence. Its antigen is not known. Per germline, CDR1 DFQATT and CDR2 SNEGSKA (reference sequence). Trimming removed 3 bases at V and 0 bases at J, with 15 bases between. The length of the CDR3 is 16 residues. This sample was included in a study of identical twins. The study, taken as a whole, reports: Memory repertoires showed no such pattern, whereas abundant cord blood beta clonotypes carried fewer insertions.

It was template switching that added a universal primer site, and there were unique molecular identifiers on the cDNA. TCRdb itself ran the 5' RACE reads through MiXCR, one entry per CDR3 protein. The data show about 690,000 distinct CDR3 sequences, with approximately 6.1% seen just once and roughly 2% held by the top ten. The receptor was derived from a man younger than 35 in good health. This sequence joins TRBV20-1 and TRBJ1-5, with unresolved D. Source material: naive T cells sorted from blood. The CDR3 DNA reads as TGCAGTGCTAGTTCCTCCAGGACTTATAGCAATCAGCCCCAGCATTTT. This codes for CSASSSRTYSNQPQHF.